The clone carrying this TCR beta chain was detected once. What it binds is unknown. In germline, CDR1 is SNHLY, CDR2 FYNNEI. The CDR3 length is 12 residues. These data belong to a study of graft-versus-host responses after intestinal transplantation. Study-wide background: All recipients were given anti-thymocyte globulin induction, and tacrolimus and steroids were then administered for roughly three years.

The study's findings and limits: Peak GvH clone levels in circulation were associated with early post-transplant HvG declines. Allografts of patients with graft-donor T cell macrochimerism showed high graft-versus-host to host-versus-graft clone ratios. GvH clones surfaced in recipient marrow, some emerging earlier in ileum or blood.

Graft tissue processing released intraepithelial and lamina propria lymphocytes. Assay used: immunoSEQ multiplex PCR; TCRdb lists only in-frame clones, some missing. The sample has about 60,000 clones; roughly nine tenths are singletons. The source was ileum tissue, collected less than 400 days after transplant. The sequence was collected from a human patient who received an intestinal transplant, so some T cells may come from the graft donor. The chain is built from TRBV2 and TRBJ2-5, with TRBD1 identical over 10 bases. TRBJ2-7 explains the end of the DNA better; the J call may be wrong. The CDR3 loop reads CAGTGETYEQYF. The CDR3 nucleotides are TGTGCCGGGACAGGGGAAACCTACGAGCAGTACTTC.